The TCR beta chain described here comes from a study of post-analysis software for immune sequencing data. About the study: As for disease course, relapsing-remitting, secondary progressive and progressive-relapsing multiple sclerosis were all included.

About this clonotype: Its cognate antigen is unknown.

Regarding the study as a whole: In patients, four to six TRBV segments were more frequent than in controls, with TRBV5-6, TRBV5-1 and TRBV20-1 among them. Multiple sclerosis patients showed significantly lower normalized Chao1 diversity than controls did. Analysis by F measure revealed that same-batch samples clustered strongly together.

V lost 0 bases and J lost 2, with 9 bases in between. The CDR3 is 14 residues long. Germline CDR1 and CDR2: SGHRS and YFSETQ. TCR beta cDNA libraries included unique molecular identifiers. TCRdb analysed the PCR reads with MiXCR anew, one entry per CDR3 protein. Of about 680,000 distinct CDR3 sequences listed, 55% to 70% are singletons. The genes are TRBV5-1 and TRBJ2-7, with no clear D. This TCR came from a girl aged 2 to 10 with multiple sclerosis. The specimen sequenced was blood. The CDR3: CASSLGQSTYEQYF. CDR3 nucleotide sequence: TGCGCCAGCAGCTTGGGACAATCAACCTACGAGCAGTACTTC.